The 27 T cell receptor beta chains below were found in one sample sequenced in a study of T-cell reconstitution after alpha-beta-depleted transplantation in children. For TCRbeta, the library was prepared with unique molecular identifiers. TCRdb fed the PCR reads into MiXCR, producing one record per CDR3 protein. The sample consists of approximately 650,000 distinct CDR3 sequences, around 13% of them appearing once. Sequencing used PBMCs, obtained before TCRalphabeta/CD19-depleted stem cell transplant. The receptor source for this set is a girl aged 2 to 10 with congenital amegakaryocytic thrombocytopenia, due to receive a stem cell transplant.

This clonotype was seen only a few times. The V and J genes are TRBV11-1 and TRBJ2-7; D is ambiguous. V lost 4 bases, J lost 2 bases, and 27 bases lay in between. The germline V gene has CDR1 SGHAT and CDR2 FQDESV (reference sequence). The CDR3 has 19 residues. The CDR3 protein is CASSSPTAVANKNPYEQYF. The CDR3 DNA sequence: TGTGCCAGCAGCTCTCCGACGGCTGTAGCAAACAAAAACCCCTACGAGCAGTACTTC.

Concerning this clonotype itself: It may be a read error: a sequence one base away is much more abundant. This chain uses TRBV15 with TRBJ2-3; D is possibly TRBD2 (6 bases). Germline CDR1 reads LNHNV; CDR2 reads YYDKDF (reference sequence). The length of the CDR3 is 14 residues. CDR3 residues: CATRRDGGSMSQYF. The DNA for the CDR3 is TGTGCCACCCGCAGAGATGGAGGGAGTATGTCGCAGTATTTT. Based on the CDR3 plus reference TRBV15 and TRBJ2-3, the full variable domain is DAMVIQNPRYQVTQFGKPVTLSCSQTLNHNVMYWYQQKSSQAPKLLFHYYDKDFNNEADTPDNFQSRRPNTSFCFLDIRSPGLGDTAMYLCATRRDGGSMSQYFGPGTRLTVL.

This clonotype has just a few counts. The chain uses TRBV7-7 and TRBJ2-5; TRBD1 aligns across 8 bases. CDR1 and CDR2 from the germline V gene are SSHAT and FNYEAQ (reference sequence). The V gene end was trimmed by 4 bases and the J gene end by 4 bases; junction bases not matched to a gene: 5. The CDR3 length is 14 residues. The CDR3 DNA is TGTGCCAGCAGCTCCCCCGGGACAGGAGAGACCCAGTACTTC. Translation: CASSSPGTGETQYF.

This clonotype was seen repeatedly, ten times or more. The chain links TRBV5-1 to TRBJ2-2; 11 bases fit TRBD2. Losses at the gene ends were 4 bases for V and 4 bases for J; bases not matched to a gene: 12. The CDR3 runs to 18 residues. The germline CDR1 and CDR2 sequences are SGHRS and YFSETQ. As DNA, the CDR3 is TGCGCCAGCAGCCTCCGAGTTGTAGCGGGAGGGACCACCGGGGAGCTGTTTTTT. Amino acids: CASSLRVVAGGTTGELFF.

The table lists this clonotype with many counts. The rearrangement uses TRBV12-3 or TRBV12-4 and TRBJ2-5; D is uncertain. Trimming took off 2 bases at V and 5 bases at J, with 18 bases between the two ends. The CDR3 has 16 amino acids. The CDR3 is CASSLLVHSPRETQYF. DNA for the CDR3: TGTGCCAGCAGTTTATTGGTCCATTCCCCCCGGGAGACCCAGTACTTC.

The chain combines TRBV10-3 with TRBJ1-6; D is perhaps TRBD1 (6 bases). Trimming took off 6 bases at V and 7 bases at J, with 13 bases between the two ends. This CDR3 is 14 amino acids long. From germline, CDR1 is ENHRY and CDR2 SYGVKD. CDR3 nucleotides: TGTGCCATCAGCGACGGACAGCCGAATTCACCCCTCCACTTT. Amino acid sequence: CAISDGQPNSPLHF.

This clonotype was seen only a few times. The chain couples TRBV19 to TRBJ1-2; D is uncertain. Per the germline V gene, CDR1 is LNHDA and CDR2 is SQIVND (reference sequence). Trimming left V 4 bases short and J 0 bases short, with 12 bases between. The CDR3 is 15 residues long. CDR3 bases: TGTGCCAGTAGTAACCAGGACCGGGCTAACTATGGCTACACCTTC. Translating gives CASSNQDRANYGYTF.

The chain is built from TRBV21-1 and TRBJ2-7. TRBV21-1 is classified as a pseudogene. The length of the CDR3 is 15 residues. CDR3 nucleotides: TGTGCCAGCAGCAAACGTGGCCGGAGCTCCTACGAGCAGTACTTC. Its translation: CASSKRGRSSYEQYF.

This clonotype was detected many times. The chain carries TRBV5-1 and TRBJ2-1, with D perhaps being TRBD1 or TRBD2 (5 bases each). Germline V gives CDR1 SGHRS, CDR2 YFSETQ. The CDR3 is 14 amino acids. V shed 4 bases and J shed 7 bases, with 15 bases lying between them. The CDR3 bases are TGCGCCAGCAGCACGGGACCCCCTCCGAATGAGCAGTTCTTC. This encodes CASSTGPPPNEQFF.

In its sample, this clonotype was seen many times. The chain links TRBV12-3 or TRBV12-4 to TRBJ2-3; D possibly corresponds to TRBD1 (6 bases). Trimming left V 3 bases short and J 4 bases short, with 14 bases between. The CDR3 is 15 amino acids. The CDR3: CASSFWTEVSDTQYF. The DNA of the CDR3 is TGTGCCAGCAGTTTTTGGACAGAAGTTTCAGATACGCAGTATTTT.

This clonotype was recorded at least ten times. This chain joins TRBV15 and TRBJ1-5; no reliable D call. Germline V gene data show CDR1 as LNHNV and CDR2 as YYDKDF (reference sequence). Trimming cost V 1 base and J 5 bases, with 12 bases left between them. The CDR3 covers 15 residues. The CDR3 nucleotides are TGTGCCACCAGCAGAGTCGGACGAGAGGATCAGCCCCAGCATTTT. This encodes CATSRVGREDQPQHF.

This clonotype was observed a handful of times. The V gene is TRBV4-3, the J gene TRBJ2-3; 12 nucleotides match TRBD2. CDR3 length: 23 residues. J was trimmed by 2 bases and V by 2 bases; bases with no gene match: 23. Germline lookup yields CDR1 LGHNA and CDR2 YSLEER. The CDR3 sequence: CASSQKPFIPGLAGAGATDTQYF. The CDR3 nucleotides are TGCGCCAGCAGCCAAAAACCCTTCATCCCGGGACTAGCGGGCGCGGGGGCCACAGATACGCAGTATTTT.

This clonotype was found a few times. The chain joins TRBV18 to TRBJ2-3; no clear D. Germline V gene data show CDR1 as KGHSH and CDR2 as LQKENI. V lost 1 base, J lost 2 bases, and 10 bases lay in between. The length of the CDR3 is 15 residues. The CDR3 DNA reads TGTGCCAGCTCACCACGGGCTACAAACACAGATACGCAGTATTTT. Its translation is CASSPRATNTDTQYF.

The chain uses TRBV3-1 and TRBJ2-7; 10 bases map to TRBD2. This CDR3 comprises 14 residues. CDR1 LGHDT and CDR2 YNNKEL come from the germline V gene (reference sequence). The ends lost 6 bases at V and 6 bases at J; junction bases unmatched: 8. The CDR3 here is CASRATSGLGEQYF. CDR3 nucleotide sequence: TGTGCCAGCAGGGCGACTAGCGGGTTGGGCGAGCAGTACTTC.

Many counts were recorded for this clonotype. The chain joins TRBV7-9 to TRBJ2-7; 7 bases match TRBD2. Germline loops: CDR1 SEHNR, CDR2 FQNEAQ (reference sequence). The CDR3 is 15 residues long. V shed 2 bases and J 0 bases; nucleotides not matched to a gene: 4. CDR3 in amino acids: CASSLMGEGSYEQYF. In DNA, the CDR3 is TGTGCCAGCAGCTTAATGGGGGAGGGCTCCTACGAGCAGTACTTC.

This clonotype was detected many times. Compared with germline, one end of the junction differs, possibly owing to a read error. V usage is TRBV5-1 and J usage is TRBJ2-7; D gene unclear. Per germline, CDR1 SGHRS and CDR2 YFSETQ. The CDR3 covers 14 residues. CDR3 sequence: CASSLVGLSYEQYF. In nucleotides, the CDR3 is TGTGCCAGCAGCTTAGTGGGCCTTTCCTACGAGCAGTACTTC.

This clonotype was observed a few times. The chain links TRBV5-5 to TRBJ2-5; unclear D gene. The CDR3 length is 14 residues. V lost 0 bases and J lost 5, with 11 bases in between. From germline, CDR1 is SGHKS and CDR2 YYEKEE (reference sequence). CDR3 sequence (DNA): TGTGCCAGCAGCTTGGGAAGCGATTCGGAGACCCAGTACTTC. This sequence encodes CASSLGSDSETQYF.

This clonotype came up a few times. The rearrangement joins TRBV19 to TRBJ1-5; a possible D gene is TRBD1 (5 bases). V was trimmed by 6 bases and J by 0 bases, leaving 12 bases between them. CDR1 and CDR2 (germline): LNHDA, SQIVND (reference sequence). The CDR3 length is 15 residues. CDR3 loop: CASRRLDNSNQPQHF. The CDR3 DNA reads as TGTGCCAGTAGGCGTTTGGACAATAGCAATCAGCCCCAGCATTTT.

This clonotype was recorded a few times. The rearrangement links TRBV2 to TRBJ2-1; TRBD2 might be the D (5 bases). In germline, CDR1 is SNHLY, CDR2 FYNNEI. Trimming left V 6 bases short and J 3 bases short, with 12 bases between. The CDR3 loop spans 14 amino acids. CDR3 sequence reads: CASRGIGNYNEQFF. CDR3 bases: TGTGCCAGCAGGGGGATCGGGAACTACAATGAGCAGTTCTTC. The variable domain in full, completed from reference TRBV2 and TRBJ2-1, reads EPEVTQTPSHQVTQMGQEVILRCVPISNHLYFYWYRQILGQKVEFLVSFYNNEISEKSEIFDDQFSVERPDGSNFTLKIRSTKLEDSAMYFCASRGIGNYNEQFFGPGTRLTVL.

This clonotype has more than one count but fewer than ten. The V and J genes are TRBV6-2 or TRBV6-3 and TRBJ2-3, with 11 positions matching TRBD2. This CDR3 is 16 amino acids long. Germline V gene sequence: CDR1 MNHEY, CDR2 SVGEGT. With V trimmed by 5 bases and J by 2 bases, 6 bases remained unmatched. The CDR3 sequence: CASSGLAGGSTDTQYF. The CDR3 DNA reads as TGTGCCAGCAGTGGACTAGCGGGCGGTTCCACAGATACGCAGTATTTT.

The sample holds a few counts of this clonotype. V gene TRBV9 combines with J gene TRBJ2-2; D is perhaps TRBD2 (5 bases). Germline CDR1 reads SGDLS; CDR2 reads YYNGEE. The CDR3 runs 13 residues. Deletions cut 3 bases from V and 5 bases from J, with 8 bases between. The CDR3, as DNA: TGTGCCAGCAGCGATAGCGATACCGGGGAGCTGTTTTTT. Translating it yields CASSDSDTGELFF.

The table lists this clonotype with a few counts. The rearrangement uses TRBV7-6 and TRBJ1-1; D is perhaps TRBD1 (5 bases). CDR1 and CDR2 (germline): SGHVS, FNYEAQ. The CDR3 length is 15 residues. The ends were cut back, 3 bases at V and 5 bases at J, with 16 bases in the middle. This CDR3 reads CASSFETGGGTEAFF. Here the CDR3 DNA reads TGTGCCAGCAGCTTCGAGACGGGGGGTGGGACTGAAGCTTTCTTT.

This clonotype was detected once. Possible read error: a much larger clone is one base away. This rearrangement joins TRBV20-1 to TRBJ2-1; maybe TRBD2 (6 bases). The germline V gene has CDR1 DFQATT and CDR2 SNEGSKA (reference sequence). This CDR3 has 16 amino acids. The CDR3 spells CSARAPAGSTYNDQFF. The DNA for the CDR3 is TGCAGTGCTAGAGCTCCGGCCGGGAGCACCTACAATGACCAGTTCTTC.

There are many counts of this clonotype. V is TRBV3-1 and J is TRBJ2-3; D is ambiguous. Trimming removed 1 base at V and 4 bases at J, with 6 bases between. CDR1 is LGHDT, CDR2 YNNKEL, per germline (reference sequence). The CDR3 length is 13 residues. In nucleotides, the CDR3 is TGTGCCAGCAGCCAAGCTGTAGCAGATACGCAGTATTTT. Its protein is CASSQAVADTQYF.

This clonotype came up many times. The J gene is TRBJ2-1, the V gene TRBV11-2, with 9 nucleotides matching TRBD2. The V and J ends lost 7 bases and 6 bases, in that order; junction bases with no gene match: 19. The germline gives CDR1 SGHAT, CDR2 FQNNGV. The CDR3 has 18 amino acids. The CDR3 DNA sequence: TGTGCCAGCATACTCGGTCGGGCTAGCGGGATTGGAGGCAATGAGCAGTTCTTC. As protein: CASILGRASGIGGNEQFF. Complete variable domain (other parts from reference TRBV11-2 and TRBJ2-1): EAGVAQSPRYKIIEKRQSVAFWCNPISGHATLYWYQQILGQGPKLLIQFQNNGVVDDSQLPKDRFSAERLKGVDSTLKIQPAKLEDSAVYLCASILGRASGIGGNEQFFGPGTRLTVL.

DNA for the CDR3: TGTGCCAGCAGCTTAGCCCACTGGAGCGTCCTAGCCAAAAACATTCAGTACTTC. Amino acid sequence: CASSLAHWSVLAKNIQYF. The J gene is TRBJ2-4, the V gene TRBV7-8; no definite D call. This CDR3 spans 18 amino acids. Trimming shortened V by 0 bases and J by 0 bases, and 15 bases separated the two germline ends. Germline loops: CDR1 SGHVS, CDR2 FQNEAQ.

This clonotype appeared many times. The V call is TRBV5-6, the J call TRBJ2-7, with D perhaps matching TRBD1 (6 bases). V was pared by 3 bases and J by 1 base, with 11 bases between. Germline V gene lookup returns CDR1 SGHDT and CDR2 YYEEEE. The CDR3 extends over 14 amino acids. The CDR3 here is CASSSAGVSYEQYF. DNA of the CDR3: TGTGCCAGCAGCTCCGCAGGGGTTTCCTACGAGCAGTACTTC.